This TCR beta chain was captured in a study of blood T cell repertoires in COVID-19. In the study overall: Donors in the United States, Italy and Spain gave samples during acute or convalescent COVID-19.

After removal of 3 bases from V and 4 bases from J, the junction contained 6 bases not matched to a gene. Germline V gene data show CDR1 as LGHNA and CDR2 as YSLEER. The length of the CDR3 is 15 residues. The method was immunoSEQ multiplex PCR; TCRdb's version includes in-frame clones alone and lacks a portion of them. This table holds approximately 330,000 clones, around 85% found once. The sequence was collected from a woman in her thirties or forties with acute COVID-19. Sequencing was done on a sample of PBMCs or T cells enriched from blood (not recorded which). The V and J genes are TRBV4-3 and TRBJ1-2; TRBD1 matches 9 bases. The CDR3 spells CASSQGTGGSYGYTF. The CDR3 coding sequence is TGCGCCAGCAGCCAGGGCACAGGGGGCAGCTATGGCTACACCTTC.